This T cell receptor (beta chain) was captured in a study of T-cell reconstitution after alpha-beta-depleted transplantation in children. Broader study findings: T-cell numbers and diversity, one year after transplant, stemmed largely from T cells that were newly produced. There were some patients whose high TCRbeta diversity at day 60 came from surviving recipient T cells and thymic progenitors. About two months after transplant, alpha-beta T cells reportedly came from several hundred expanded graft clones.

Germline CDR1 reads DFQATT; CDR2 reads SNEGSKA (reference sequence). The length of the CDR3 is 13 residues. V was shortened by 6 bases and J by 1 base, with 12 bases between the two germline ends. This clonotype occurred many times. Its cognate antigen is unknown. Library preparation (for TCRbeta) was performed with unique molecular identifiers. TCRdb passed the PCR reads through MiXCR, listing each CDR3 protein once. The sample has some 300,000 distinct CDR3 sequences, 10% seen once. This sequence joins TRBV20-1 and TRBJ1-2; D not resolved. The receptor was derived from a boy under two years old with acute myeloid leukemia, due to receive a stem cell transplant. The starting material was PBMCs, obtained before TCRalphabeta/CD19-depleted stem cell transplant. The CDR3 loop reads CSAPDSHNYGYTF. The CDR3 DNA follows: TGCAGTGCACCGGACTCCCATAACTATGGCTACACCTTC.